What follows are 27 T cell receptor beta chains derived from one specimen sequenced in a study of metastatic and nonmetastatic thyroid tumors. TCRdb used MiXCR to call clones anew from the PCR reads. Of 20,000 or so clones in the sample, more than 15% were seen once. Until they underwent thyroid surgery, no patient had received any treatment. Input material: tumor tissue. The origin of the receptors is a female donor with papillary thyroid cancer or a benign thyroid nodule (not recorded which). Some clones in this sample may be carry-over from other donors' samples.

This clone was detected only a few times. The chain combines TRBV6-1 with TRBJ2-5; D gene ambiguous. V lost 4 bases and J 2 bases, leaving 11 bases between the germline ends. The CDR3 is made up of 14 amino acids. Germline loops: CDR1 MNHNS, CDR2 SASEGT. The CDR3 protein is CASSATLGQETQYF. CDR3 coding DNA: TGTGCCAGCAGTGCTACATTAGGGCAAGAGACCCAGTACTTC.

This clone came up many times. V gene TRBV5-1 combines with J gene TRBJ1-4, with D possibly matching TRBD1 (5 bases). The germline V gene has CDR1 SGHRS and CDR2 YFSETQ. Trimming pared 4 bases from V and 3 bases from J, leaving 13 bases between. The CDR3 is 15 residues long. CDR3 nucleotides: TGCGCCAGCAGCACCACAGGACCACCTAATGAAAAACTGTTTTTT. This codes for CASSTTGPPNEKLFF.

This chain links TRBV11-2 with TRBJ2-1, with 10 bases lining up with TRBD1. The CDR3 loop spans 15 amino acids. Per germline, CDR1 SGHAT and CDR2 FQNNGV. V lost 5 bases and J lost 4; bases outside the gene matches: 5. The CDR3 is CASSPGQGNYNEQFF. Written as DNA, the CDR3 is TGTGCCAGCAGCCCGGGACAGGGGAATTACAATGAGCAGTTCTTC.

This clone was picked up many times. The CDR3 protein is CAIRWGRADETQYF. CDR3 sequence (DNA): TGTGCCATTCGGTGGGGGAGGGCTGATGAGACCCAGTACTTC. V is TRBV10-3 and J is TRBJ2-5; 7 bases fit TRBD2. V shed 9 bases, J shed 5 bases, and the junction held 12 bases outside the gene matches. CDR1 is ENHRY, CDR2 SYGVKD, per germline. The CDR3 sequence is 14 residues long.

This clone has just a few counts. The chain is built from TRBV19 and TRBJ1-2; 8 nucleotides align to TRBD1. This CDR3 is 15 amino acids long. Germline trimming cut 5 bases from V and 4 bases from J; bases unmatched to any gene: 9. Per the germline V gene, CDR1 is LNHDA and CDR2 is SQIVND (reference sequence). CDR3 in DNA: TGTGCCAGTAGTTTCCCCAGGGGGCGAGGCTATGGCTACACCTTC. It codes for CASSFPRGRGYGYTF.

The table lists this clone with many counts. The gene calls are TRBV11-1 and TRBJ1-5; D remains ambiguous. The CDR3 contains 16 residues. Looked up from germline, CDR1 is SGHAT and CDR2 is FQDESV (reference sequence). V was shortened by 1 base and J by 6 bases, with 16 bases between the two germline ends. For the CDR3, the DNA is TGTGCCAGCAGCTTAGACGGTTCATCGGGAGGTCAGCCCCAGCATTTT. This sequence encodes CASSLDGSSGGQPQHF.

This clone appeared many times. The chain is built from TRBV11-2 and TRBJ1-2, with D possibly being TRBD1 (5 bases). The length of the CDR3 is 14 residues. Germline lookup yields CDR1 SGHAT and CDR2 FQNNGV. V was trimmed by 6 bases and J by 2 bases, leaving 13 bases between them. The CDR3 here is CASRTTGTNYGYTF. The CDR3 DNA is TGTGCCAGCAGGACTACCGGGACCAACTATGGCTACACCTTC.

This clone is medium-sized by share. CDR3 residues: CASSGTLGYEQYF. CDR3 DNA sequence: TGTGCCAGCAGTGGGACTCTGGGCTACGAGCAGTACTTC. The chain recombines TRBV27 with TRBJ2-7, with D perhaps matching TRBD2 (6 bases). The CDR3 length is 13 residues. V lost 5 bases and J 3 bases, leaving 11 bases between the germline ends. Germline loops: CDR1 MNHEY, CDR2 SMNVEV (reference sequence).

This clone showed up many times. This chain links TRBV28 with TRBJ2-5; 10 bases line up with TRBD1. The junction had 9 bases not matched to a gene; V was cut back by 6 bases and J by 5 bases. Germline CDR1 MDHEN, CDR2 SYDVKM. The CDR3 loop spans 15 amino acids. CDR3 sequence reads: CASRGQGMGGETQYF. Here the CDR3 DNA reads TGTGCCAGCAGGGGACAGGGGATGGGCGGTGAGACCCAGTACTTC.

In its sample, this clone was seen many times. J is TRBJ2-4 and V is TRBV10-3, with TRBD1 matching over 8 bases. In germline, CDR1 is ENHRY, CDR2 SYGVKD. V was clipped by 5 bases and J by 5 bases; unmatched bases: 11. The CDR3 sequence is 16 residues long. The CDR3 region has the DNA TGTGCCATCAGTAACGACAGGGGTTCTTTCGAAAACATTCAGTACTTC. Protein product: CAISNDRGSFENIQYF.

This clone appeared many times. The chain uses TRBV20-1 and TRBJ1-4, with TRBD1 matching over 10 bases. CDR3 length: 14 amino acids. V lost 1 base and J lost 7; bases outside the gene matches: 3. Germline CDR1 is DFQATT and CDR2 is SNEGSKA (reference sequence). CDR3: CSARGTGGFEKLFF. As DNA, the CDR3 is TGCAGTGCTAGAGGGACAGGGGGTTTTGAAAAACTGTTTTTT.

V usage is TRBV3-1 and J usage is TRBJ2-7; D not certain. The V end lost 3 bases, the J end lost 7 bases, and 10 bases lay between the germline ends. This CDR3 is built from 12 residues. Germline loops: CDR1 LGHDT, CDR2 YNNKEL (reference sequence). The CDR3, as DNA: TGTGCCAGCAGCCAGGGGTTTCGGGAGCAGTACTTC. Amino acid sequence: CASSQGFREQYF.

This clone appeared many times. The same CDR3 can be traced to other DNA sequences in this sample. The chain is built from TRBV4-1 and TRBJ1-2; 12 bases are shared with TRBD1. V lost 0 bases and J lost 8; bases outside the gene matches: 10. The CDR3 has 17 residues. Germline V gene data show CDR1 as MGHRA and CDR2 as YSYEKL. CDR3 region: CASSQDWGTGGAGGYTF. The DNA of the CDR3 is TGCGCCAGCAGCCAAGATTGGGGGACAGGGGGCGCGGGGGGCTACACCTTC.

This clone was seen at least ten times. The V and J genes are TRBV27 and TRBJ2-5, with TRBD1 as a possible D gene (5 bases). Trimming stripped 3 bases from V and 4 bases from J, with 9 bases between. Germline V CDR1 and CDR2: MNHEY, SMNVEV (reference sequence). CDR3 length: 13 amino acids. The CDR3 protein is CASSFGQGETQYF. The DNA of the CDR3 is TGTGCCAGCAGTTTTGGGCAGGGAGAGACCCAGTACTTC.

With respect to this clone: With a much larger clone just one base away, this may be a read error. The CDR3 protein is CANRANWYKEKETQYF. CDR3 bases: TGTGCCAACAGGGCCAATTGGTACAAGGAAAAAGAGACCCAGTACTTC. The gene calls are TRBV2 and TRBJ2-5, with D tentatively TRBD1 (6 bases). This CDR3 comprises 16 residues. Trimming removed 10 bases from V and 3 bases from J, with 24 bases in between. CDR1 is SNHLY and CDR2 is FYNNEI in the germline V gene.

This clone was seen a few times. The rearrangement joins TRBV29-1 to TRBJ2-2; D ambiguous. Trimming took 5 bases from V and 2 from J, leaving 12 bases between them. CDR3 length equals 14 residues. CDR1 and CDR2 from the germline V gene are SQVTM and ANQGSEA. The DNA of the CDR3 is TGCAGCGTTCATCCAGGCTATAACACCGGGGAGCTGTTTTTT. It yields the protein CSVHPGYNTGELFF.

In its sample, this clone is large (0.1 to 1%). The gene calls are TRBV2 and TRBJ1-1, with unresolved D. CDR3 length: 11 residues. Per the germline V gene, CDR1 is SNHLY and CDR2 is FYNNEI. The V gene lost 8 bases and the J gene lost 2 bases, with 6 bases spanning the gap. The CDR3, as DNA: TGTGCCAGCCTGGAAAACACTGAAGCTTTCTTT. This gives the protein CASLENTEAFF.

About this clone itself: At one end, the junction sequence differs from germline, possibly due to a read error. This sequence joins TRBV7-7 and TRBJ2-7; the D is unclear. The V gene's germline CDR1 is SSHAT and CDR2 FNYEAQ (reference sequence). The CDR3 is 14 residues long. The CDR3 region has the DNA TGTGCTAGCAGCCCTTCCTTCAAGTTCCACGAGCAGTACTTC. It codes for CASSPSFKFHEQYF.

The V call is TRBV20-1, the J call TRBJ1-3; D gene ambiguous. The CDR3 contains 15 residues. Per the germline V gene, CDR1 is DFQATT and CDR2 is SNEGSKA (reference sequence). V was shortened by 0 bases and J by 1 base, with 10 bases between the two germline ends. The CDR3 is CSARETLRSGNTIYF. CDR3 DNA sequence: TGCAGTGCTAGAGAAACATTGAGGTCTGGAAACACCATATATTTT.

Sample share makes this clone medium-sized. The chain links TRBV12-3 or TRBV12-4 to TRBJ1-2; tentatively, D is TRBD1 (5 bases). The CDR3 is 12 residues long. The V end was cut by 5 bases, the J end by 3 bases, with 7 bases between. The CDR3 DNA reads TGTGCCAGCAGTCAGACAGACTATGGCTACACCTTC. Protein sequence: CASSQTDYGYTF.

The table lists this clone with many counts. The chain recombines TRBV19 with TRBJ1-2; 8 bases are a match to TRBD1. V was clipped by 4 bases and J by 9 bases; unmatched bases: 10. Germline CDR1 is LNHDA and CDR2 is SQIVND (reference sequence). The CDR3 totals 14 residues. The CDR3 loop reads CASSTIGTGWRYTF. DNA for the CDR3: TGTGCCAGTAGTACAATAGGGACAGGATGGCGCTACACCTTC.

In this sample, this clone turned up many times. This chain connects TRBV20-1 to TRBJ2-3, with D possibly being TRBD1 or TRBD2 (6 bases each). V dropped 6 bases and J dropped 7 bases, with 20 bases sitting between them. The CDR3 consists of 14 residues. The germline V gene encodes CDR1 DFQATT and CDR2 SNEGSKA (reference sequence). Here the CDR3 DNA reads TGCAGTGCCGAGGGGGGTAGACGTTTAAATACGCAGTATTTT. As protein: CSAEGGRRLNTQYF.

The V call is TRBV4-3, the J call TRBJ1-6, with TRBD1 matching 9 bases. Germline values: CDR1 LGHNA, CDR2 YSLEER. This CDR3 is built from 16 residues. V lost 0 bases, J lost 12 bases, and 9 bases stayed unmatched. The CDR3: CASSQDQRTGAQPLHF. CDR3 sequence (DNA): TGCGCCAGCAGCCAAGATCAGAGGACAGGGGCCCAACCCCTCCACTTT.

The table lists this clone with many counts. The chain is built from TRBV13 and TRBJ2-1; 9 bases map to TRBD2. This CDR3 is built from 20 residues. V gave up 0 bases and J gave up 0 bases; unmatched junction bases: 12. The germline V gene has CDR1 PRHDT and CDR2 FYEKMQ (reference sequence). The CDR3 DNA reads TGTGCCAGCAGCTTAGGCCACGGCGGGAGGGCCGAAAGCTCCTACAATGAGCAGTTCTTC. Protein product: CASSLGHGGRAESSYNEQFF.

Ten or more counts support this clone. The rearrangement uses TRBV19 and TRBJ1-5, with D unresolved. Per germline, CDR1 LNHDA and CDR2 SQIVND (reference sequence). Trimming shortened V by 6 bases and J by 5 bases, and 8 bases separated the two germline ends. The CDR3 has 12 amino acids. The CDR3 here is CASRMWDQPQHF. CDR3 DNA sequence: TGTGCCAGTAGGATGTGGGATCAGCCCCAGCATTTT.

This clone was recorded many times. This rearrangement joins TRBV6-1 to TRBJ2-6; D is possibly TRBD1 or TRBD2 (5 bases each). CDR3 length: 13 residues. V lost 10 bases, J lost 2 bases, and 9 bases lay in between. CDR1 is MNHNS, CDR2 SASEGT, per germline. CDR3 loop: CAIRDPGANVLTF. CDR3 bases: TGTGCCATCAGGGACCCTGGGGCCAACGTCCTGACTTTC.

Within the sample, this clone is medium-sized (0.01 to 0.1%). The V and J genes are TRBV15 and TRBJ2-7; D possibly uses TRBD1 or TRBD2 (5 bases each). The CDR3 sequence is 15 residues long. Trimming shortened V by 3 bases and J by 4 bases, and 16 bases separated the two germline ends. Germline V gene sequence: CDR1 LNHNV, CDR2 YYDKDF (reference sequence). CDR3 region: CATSSTSGRNYEQYF. DNA for the CDR3: TGTGCCACCAGCAGCACCTCGGGACGGAATTACGAGCAGTACTTC.